The next 21 T cell receptor beta chains were all read from a single sample in a study of blood T cells in healthy people across ages. Together with a sample-barcoded 5' primer, a J-beta primer mix was included in a second PCR lasting about 7 to 11 cycles. TCRdb reprocessed the 5' RACE reads with MiXCR, giving one entry per CDR3 protein. Here the sample spans approximately 810,000 distinct CDR3 sequences, less than 35% being singletons. The sample taken for sequencing was blood. The source of these receptors is a woman of 80 years or more in good health.

This clonotype was found once. The V and J genes are TRBV12-3 or TRBV12-4 and TRBJ1-1; a weak D match, TRBD1 (5 bases). The CDR3 runs to 14 residues. V dropped 8 bases and J dropped 4 bases, with 17 bases sitting between them. The CDR3 is CASSLRGSLTEAFF. The CDR3 coding sequence is TGTGCCAGCTCCCTTCGGGGCTCACTCACTGAAGCTTTCTTT.

This CDR3 reads CASTKRGNYTDTQYF. The CDR3 DNA reads as TGTGCCAGCACCAAAAGGGGGAACTACACAGATACGCAGTATTTT. The chain employs TRBV6-1 and TRBJ2-3; TRBD1 is a possible D gene (6 bases). The CDR3 has 15 amino acids. Germline V gene lookup returns CDR1 MNHNS and CDR2 SASEGT. The V gene lost 7 bases and the J gene lost 2 bases, with 16 bases spanning the gap.

This clonotype appeared many times. The genes are TRBV15 and TRBJ1-4; a possible D gene is TRBD1 (5 bases). This CDR3 comprises 15 residues. Germline V lookup: CDR1 LNHNV, CDR2 YYDKDF (reference sequence). V was clipped by 1 base and J by 7 bases, with 13 bases between them. In nucleotides, the CDR3 is TGTGCCACCAGCAGAGTGGGCAGGGCCACTGAAAAACTGTTTTTT. Protein: CATSRVGRATEKLFF.

V and J are TRBV28 and TRBJ2-1; no firm D call. The CDR3 has 13 amino acids. Germline V gene sequence: CDR1 MDHEN, CDR2 SYDVKM. The V end was cut by 6 bases, the J end by 6 bases, with 12 bases between. The CDR3 reads CASRVPPTNEQFF. DNA of the CDR3: TGTGCCAGCAGGGTCCCCCCGACCAATGAGCAGTTCTTC.

This clonotype was found many times. The CDR3 reads CATSDSDRGSYTF. In DNA, the CDR3 is TGTGCCACCAGTGATTCTGACAGGGGAAGCTACACCTTC. The V gene is TRBV24-1, the J gene TRBJ1-2; 8 nucleotides agree with TRBD1. CDR1 is KGHDR, CDR2 SFDVKD, per germline. The CDR3 is 13 residues long. V was clipped by 2 bases and J by 9 bases; unmatched bases: 4.

The sample holds a few counts of this clonotype. The chain carries TRBV5-4 and TRBJ2-7; 12 positions agree with TRBD2. The CDR3 is 15 amino acids. The junction had 5 bases not matched to a gene; V was cut back by 0 bases and J by 7 bases. The germline V gene encodes CDR1 SGHNT and CDR2 YYREEE (reference sequence). The CDR3: CASSLGLAGEGEQYF. The DNA for the CDR3 is TGTGCCAGCAGCTTGGGACTAGCGGGGGAGGGTGAGCAGTACTTC.

This clonotype has more than one count but fewer than ten. The chain employs TRBV19 and TRBJ2-3; D remains unclear. The V and J ends lost 1 base and 3 bases respectively, with 8 bases between them. Germline lookup yields CDR1 LNHDA and CDR2 SQIVND (reference sequence). The CDR3 covers 14 residues. CDR3 amino acids: CASSIGVQTDTQYF. The CDR3 bases are TGTGCCAGTAGTATAGGGGTACAAACAGATACGCAGTATTTT.

The J gene is TRBJ2-1, the V gene TRBV12-3 or TRBV12-4, with a weak D call TRBD1 (6 bases). The CDR3 totals 13 residues. Trimming took 5 bases from V and 8 from J, leaving 13 bases between them. CDR3 amino acids: CASSPGTKDEQFF. The CDR3 nucleotides read TGTGCCAGCAGTCCCGGGACAAAAGATGAGCAGTTCTTC.

There are many counts of this clonotype. The rearrangement uses TRBV30 and TRBJ2-7, with D possibly being TRBD2 (5 bases). Germline values: CDR1 GTSNPN, CDR2 SVGIG (reference sequence). The CDR3 extends over 12 amino acids. V was trimmed by 3 bases and J by 7 bases, leaving 13 bases between them. The CDR3 coding sequence is TGTGCCTGGAGCCCCCCCCGCGGGGAGCAGTACTTC. It yields the protein CAWSPPRGEQYF.

The chain couples TRBV10-3 to TRBJ2-2; a weak D match, TRBD2 (6 bases). Trimming took off 5 bases at V and 2 bases at J, with 12 bases between the two ends. CDR1 is ENHRY and CDR2 is SYGVKD in the germline V gene. CDR3 size: 15 residues. CDR3 in amino acids: CAISLGGSNTGELFF. The CDR3 coding sequence is TGTGCCATCAGTTTGGGGGGATCAAACACCGGGGAGCTGTTTTTT.

As to this clonotype: A much larger clone lies a single base off, so this may be a read error. The CDR3 DNA reads as TGTGCCACCAGCAGAGGGGACCTAACAGGTACGCAGTATTTT. Protein sequence: CATSRGDLTGTQYF. The gene calls are TRBV15 and TRBJ2-3; D tentatively fits TRBD1 or TRBD2 (5 bases each). Germline CDR1 is LNHNV and CDR2 is YYDKDF (reference sequence). The CDR3 has 14 residues.

This clonotype was seen repeatedly, ten times or more. This chain connects TRBV15 to TRBJ1-2; D possibly corresponds to TRBD1 (5 bases). Germline assignment: CDR1 LNHNV and CDR2 YYDKDF (reference sequence). This CDR3 comprises 16 residues. V was clipped by 5 bases and J by 7 bases, with 23 bases between them. CDR3 bases: TGTGCCACCAGCCCATTTCGGGACCCCCGAGGAGGTGGCTACACCTTC. Its protein product is CATSPFRDPRGGGYTF.

The chain has TRBV5-1 and TRBJ2-7; 8 bases are shared with TRBD1. Unmatched junction bases numbered 8, after V lost 6 bases and J lost 3 bases. Germline CDR1 and CDR2: SGHRS and YFSETQ. The CDR3 has 14 residues. The CDR3 DNA reads TGCGCCAGCAACCCCGGGACAGGCCACTACGAGCAGTACTTC. As protein: CASNPGTGHYEQYF.

The sample holds a few counts of this clonotype. Here the CDR3 reads CASSPWSGRRNTEAFF. The CDR3 DNA follows: TGTGCCAGCAGCCCCTGGTCAGGCAGGAGAAACACTGAAGCTTTCTTT. The rearrangement links TRBV6-5 to TRBJ1-1, with D uncertain. The CDR3 is 16 residues long. The V gene lost 6 bases and the J gene lost 2 bases, with 19 bases spanning the gap. The germline V gene has CDR1 MNHEY and CDR2 SVGAGI.

This clonotype occurred many times. The chain carries TRBV7-2 and TRBJ2-5; D is possibly TRBD1 (6 bases). Per germline, CDR1 SGHTA and CDR2 FQGNSA. The CDR3 is made up of 13 amino acids. Trimming took 6 bases from V and 2 from J, leaving 10 bases between them. This CDR3 reads CASRDSLQETQYF. The CDR3 bases are TGTGCCAGCAGGGACAGTTTGCAAGAGACCCAGTACTTC.

The chain employs TRBV5-6 and TRBJ2-7, with unresolved D. CDR3 length: 15 residues. Germline CDR1 SGHDT, CDR2 YYEEEE. V dropped 4 bases and J dropped 0 bases, with 14 bases sitting between them. DNA for the CDR3: TGTGCCAGCAGCCAACAGTGGCCTTTCTCCTACGAGCAGTACTTC. Translation: CASSQQWPFSYEQYF. Full variable domain (remainder filled in from reference TRBV5-6 and TRBJ2-7): DAGVTQSPTHLIKTRGQQVTLRCSPKSGHDTVSWYQQALGQGPQFIFQYYEEEERQRGNFPDRFSGHQFPNYSSELNVNALLLGDSALYLCASSQQWPFSYEQYFGPGTRLTVT.

The table lists this clonotype with many counts. The rearrangement joins TRBV5-1 to TRBJ1-5; the D gene is possibly TRBD1 (5 bases). Looked up from germline, CDR1 is SGHRS and CDR2 is YFSETQ. The CDR3 consists of 14 residues. V was shortened by 7 bases and J by 5 bases, with 16 bases between the two germline ends. CDR3 protein: CASRLDTGDQPQHF. As DNA, the CDR3 is TGCGCCAGCCGTCTAGACACGGGGGATCAGCCCCAGCATTTT.

This clonotype was observed at least ten times. The V call is TRBV30, the J call TRBJ2-1, with D possibly being TRBD1 (7 bases). Trimming stripped 0 bases from V and 8 bases from J, with 17 bases between. Germline V gene lookup returns CDR1 GTSNPN and CDR2 SVGIG (reference sequence). The length of the CDR3 is 15 residues. The CDR3 coding sequence is TGTGCCTGGAGTGTAGGGCAGGGGGGTAGAGATGAGCAGTTCTTC. This translates into CAWSVGQGGRDEQFF.

Notes on this clonotype: This may stem from a read error, because a much larger clone lies one nucleotide away. The chain couples TRBV12-3 or TRBV12-4 to TRBJ2-7, with D perhaps TRBD1 (5 bases). Trimming took 6 bases from V and 5 from J, leaving 14 bases between them. The CDR3 has 13 amino acids. The CDR3 sequence: CASRAVRAHEQYF. The CDR3 DNA reads TGTGCCAGCAGGGCTGTCAGGGCCCACGAGCAGTACTTC.

Ten or more counts support this clonotype. The J gene is TRBJ2-7, the V gene TRBV5-8; TRBD2 matches 13 bases. The CDR3 sequence is 20 residues long. Germline V gene sequence: CDR1 SGHTS, CDR2 YDEGEE. J lost 2 bases, V lost 1 base, and 15 bases had no gene match. The CDR3 DNA reads TGTGCCAGCAGCTTGCTTGGGCCGGGACTAGCGGGGTGGAGTACCTACGAGCAGTACTTC. This translates into CASSLLGPGLAGWSTYEQYF.

About this clonotype itself: Possible read error: a much larger clone is one base away. This chain joins TRBV6-2 or TRBV6-3 and TRBJ2-1, with D perhaps matching TRBD1 (6 bases). The V gene's germline CDR1 is MNHEY and CDR2 SVGEGT. CDR3 length: 14 residues. CDR3 sequence (DNA): TGTGCAATCGTCCGGCAGTACAGGGCCGATGAGCAGTTCTTC. This sequence encodes CAIVRQYRADEQFF.